A selection of T cell receptor beta chains follows, all from one sample in a study of T cell responses to AZD1222 COVID-19 vaccine. Clones were read by immunoSEQ multiplex PCR, and TCRdb kept only the in-frame ones, dropping some. The sample yields over 130,000 clones, about 95% seen once. The sample here was peripheral blood, taken on day 0 of AZD1222 vaccination. All receptors derive from an adult in good health. The CDR3 runs from the conserved cysteine through the conserved F or W. Fields, in order: D gene, clone size, V gene, J gene, CDR3 DNA, CDR3 protein. A D gene is named only where the DNA matches it firmly. Where a row states a size, it is once, few, many or the class of an expanded clone; other rows omit it.

TRBD1	-	TRBV19	TRBJ1-1	TGTGCCAGTAGTATCGGGACAGGTAACACTGAAGCTTTCTTT	CASSIGTGNTEAFF
TRBD2	-	TRBV12-5	TRBJ2-3	TGTGCTAGTGGTTGGACTAGCGGGAGAGATACGCAGTATTTT	CASGWTSGRDTQYF
-	-	TRBV4-1	TRBJ1-6	TGCGCCAGCAGCCAAGTGGGCGTTATTGGGGGATCGGTGGTTTCACCCCTCCACTTT	CASSQVGVIGGSVVSPLHF
-	-	TRBV5-1	TRBJ1-1	TGCGCCAGCAGCCCGCCCCCCACACCGAACACTGAAGCTTTCTTT	CASSPPPTPNTEAFF
TRBD1	-	TRBV7-2	TRBJ2-1	TGTGCCAGCAGCCATACAGGGGTTAGCTCCTACAATGAGCAGTTCTTC	CASSHTGVSSYNEQFF
-	-	TRBV29-1	TRBJ1-5	TGCAGCGTTGTTCGGGGGCCGAATCAGCCCCAGCATTTT	CSVVRGPNQPQHF
TRBD1	-	TRBV19	TRBJ1-5	TGTGCCAGTAGCCCTGACAGGGGCTATCAGCCCCAGCATTTT	CASSPDRGYQPQHF
-	-	TRBV2	TRBJ2-1	TGTGCCAGCAGCCGAACTAGTGTTTCCTACAATGAGCAGTTCTTC	CASSRTSVSYNEQFF
-	-	TRBV27	TRBJ1-1	TGTGCCAGCAGTTCAGCCCAACCGGGCGCGGGTGAAGCTTTCTTT	CASSSAQPGAGEAFF
-	-	TRBV2	TRBJ2-1	TGTGCCAGCAGTGACAGCCAAGGGCCCAACAATGAGCAGTTCTTC	CASSDSQGPNNEQFF
TRBD1	-	TRBV5-1	TRBJ2-3	TGCGCCAGCAGCTCTTACGACAGGGCGGGCACAGATACGCAGTATTTT	CASSSYDRAGTDTQYF
-	-	TRBV18	TRBJ1-3	TGTGCCAGCTCACGAGAAACGAGGTCTGGAAACACCATATATTTT	CASSRETRSGNTIYF
-	once	TRBV3-1/TRBV3-2	TRBJ2-3	TGTGCCAGCAGCAGTCAGGCAGATACGCAGTATTTT	CASSSQADTQYF
-	once	TRBV5-6	TRBJ2-1	TGTGCCAGCAGCGTCGGGACACTGAATGAGCAGTTCTTC	CASSVGTLNEQFF
TRBD2	-	TRBV27	TRBJ2-1	TGTGCCAGCAGAGCCGGGACTAGCGTCTACAATGAGCAGTTCTTC	CASRAGTSVYNEQFF
-	-	TRBV19	TRBJ1-5	TGTGCCAGTAGGGACCTACTAAAGGGCCAGCCCCAGCATTTT	CASRDLLKGQPQHF
-	-	TRBV19	TRBJ1-2	TGTGCCAGTAGTACCCCCCACGAGGGACACTATGGCTACACCTTC	CASSTPHEGHYGYTF
-	-	TRBV11-3	TRBJ2-1	TGTGCCAGCAGCTTAGCGGATAGCTCCTACAATGAGCAGTTCTTC	CASSLADSSYNEQFF
-	-	TRBV5-4	TRBJ2-3	TGTGCCAGCAGGGCCCATGGAGGTGGCACAGATACGCAGTATTTT	CASRAHGGGTDTQYF
-	-	TRBV4-3	TRBJ1-1	TGCGCCAGCAGCCAAGGAGGGGCGGGCACTGAAGCTTTCTTT	CASSQGGAGTEAFF
-	-	TRBV18	TRBJ1-2	TGTGCCAGCTCAGACGCTGACTATGGCTACACCTTC	CASSDADYGYTF
-	-	TRBV19	TRBJ1-1	TGTGCCAGTAGTATCAACGATCTCCCCAAAGCTTTCTTT	CASSINDLPKAFF
-	-	TRBV4-3	TRBJ2-1	TGCGCCAGCAGCCAACGTACGACTACCTTAGCCTACAATGAGCAGTTCTTC	CASSQRTTTLAYNEQFF
-	-	TRBV5-5	TRBJ2-5	TGTGCCAGCAGCTTACCACAGAAAGAGACCCAGTACTTC	CASSLPQKETQYF
TRBD1	-	TRBV15	TRBJ1-1	TGTGCCACCAGCACACAGGGGGACCTCCGCCGAGTGGCTGAAGCTTTCTTT	CATSTQGDLRRVAEAFF
TRBD2	-	TRBV19	TRBJ2-3	TGTGCCAGTAGTATAGATCTTTCTAGCGGAGTCTTTTTT	CASSIDLSSGVFF
-	-	TRBV25-1	TRBJ1-4	TGTGCCAGCAGTGAAGCCATTGTACGGACAACTAATGAAAAACTGTTTTTT	CASSEAIVRTTNEKLFF
-	-	TRBV30	TRBJ2-3	TGTGCCTGGAGTGCGGGTCTTATCGCGGGAGATACGCAGTATTTT	CAWSAGLIAGDTQYF
-	-	TRBV7-8	TRBJ1-6	TGTGCCAGCAGCTTAGTCAACCAGGCCTTCTCCTATAATTCACCCCTCCACTTT	CASSLVNQAFSYNSPLHF
-	-	TRBV15	TRBJ1-5	TGTGCCACCAGCAGAGATAGTCCTAGCAATCAGCCCCAGCATTTT	CATSRDSPSNQPQHF
-	-	TRBV23-1	TRBJ2-2	TGCGCCAGCAGCTTTACCGGGGAGCTGTTTTTT	CASSFTGELFF
-	-	TRBV6-1	TRBJ1-1	TGTGCCAGCAGTGAATCACAGATCACTGAAGCTTTCTTT	CASSESQITEAFF
-	-	TRBV3-1/TRBV3-2	TRBJ1-2	TGTGCCGGGCGGCCGAGCATCAGGCGGATCAACTATGGCTACACCTTC	CAGRPSIRRINYGYTF
-	-	TRBV5-1	TRBJ2-1	TGCGCCAGCAGAATGTTTAGGGGTCGGAATGAGCAGTTCTTC	CASRMFRGRNEQFF
-	-	TRBV5-1	TRBJ2-5	TGCGCCAGCAGCTTGGCCGGGGAGACCCAGTACTTC	CASSLAGETQYF
-	-	TRBV6-5	TRBJ2-1	TGTGCCAGCAGTAGAGGGAGCTCCTACAATGAGCAGTTCTTC	CASSRGSSYNEQFF
-	-	TRBV5-5	TRBJ2-1	TGTGCCAGCAGCTTGTCCAGGGTGAATGAGCAGTTCTTC	CASSLSRVNEQFF
-	-	TRBV29-1	TRBJ1-5	TGCAGCGCCCAGTTTAGGGGCAATCAGCCCCAGCATTTT	CSAQFRGNQPQHF
-	-	TRBV3-1/TRBV3-2	TRBJ2-5	TGTGCCAGCAGCTCCCAAGAGACCCAGTACTTC	CASSSQETQYF
TRBD1	-	TRBV27	TRBJ1-2	TGTGCCAGCCATCCACCGGGACAGGGCATCGGTGGCTACACCTTC	CASHPPGQGIGGYTF
-	-	TRBV28	TRBJ1-2	TGTGCCAGCAGCCCCGAGATGGCCCCGAAGGGCTACACCTTC	CASSPEMAPKGYTF
-	-	TRBV5-3	TRBJ1-6	TGTGCCAGAAGCCATCGGACCCCTCGTAATTCACCCCTCCACTTT	CARSHRTPRNSPLHF
-	once	TRBV20-1	TRBJ1-1	TGCAGTGCTAGTGGGCAGGGTGTCAACACTGAAGCTTTCTTT	CSASGQGVNTEAFF
TRBD1	-	TRBV5-4	TRBJ1-2	TGTGCCAGCAGCTTGGGGGGGGGACAGGGCGGTAACTATGGCTACACCTTC	CASSLGGGQGGNYGYTF
-	-	TRBV19	TRBJ1-5	TGTGCCAGTAGTAGTGAGGGGATCCCTAATATAGCCAATCAGCCCCAGCATTTT	CASSSEGIPNIANQPQHF
-	-	TRBV29-1	TRBJ1-1	TGCAGCGTTGAAATCGGGGGATCGCCTGAAGCTTTCTTT	CSVEIGGSPEAFF
TRBD1	-	TRBV9	TRBJ1-4	TGTGCCAGCAGCGTCTCAGGGGGCTTTAATGAAAAACTGTTTTTT	CASSVSGGFNEKLFF
-	-	TRBV5-6	TRBJ2-2	TGTGCCAGCACCTCATTGGGGGGGCGGCGAAACACCGGGGAGCTGTTTTTT	CASTSLGGRRNTGELFF
-	-	TRBV10-1	TRBJ1-2	TGCGCCAGCAGTGTGGACAGAAACTATGGCTACACCTTC	CASSVDRNYGYTF
-	-	TRBV7-6	TRBJ2-1	TGTGCCAGCAGCTTAGGTAACCGACTAGTAAGTATGGATAAGGGTGAGCAGTTCTTC	CASSLGNRLVSMDKGEQFF
TRBD2	once	TRBV5-6	TRBJ2-3	TGTGCCAGCAGCATGGGGGGTGCTAGCGGGAGCACAGATACGCAGTATTTT	CASSMGGASGSTDTQYF
-	-	TRBV9	TRBJ2-2	TGTGCCAGCAGCGTAGCGGGCCCGGCATCTAACACCGGGGAGCTGTTTTTT	CASSVAGPASNTGELFF
TRBD2	-	TRBV3-1/TRBV3-2	TRBJ2-5	TGTGCCAGCAGCCAAGATCTGATCCCCCCGGGACTAGGTTTAGGGGGGGACCAAGAGACCCAGTACTTC	CASSQDLIPPGLGLGGDQETQYF
-	-	TRBV28	TRBJ1-1	TGTGCCAGCAGCTTATTGAGGGGAAAGGACACTGAAGCTTTCTTT	CASSLLRGKDTEAFF
-	few	TRBV6-5	TRBJ1-2	TGTGCCAGCATGCCTAGGGGCAGGGACTATGGCTACACCTTC	CASMPRGRDYGYTF
-	-	TRBV19	TRBJ1-5	TGTGCCAGTAGTCCCCCCGCGGGCCAGCCCCAGCATTTT	CASSPPAGQPQHF
-	-	TRBV5-8	TRBJ2-5	TGTGCCAGCAGCACGCAGGGTAACATAAGGGGAGAGACCCAGTACTTC	CASSTQGNIRGETQYF
TRBD2	-	TRBV11-2	TRBJ2-1	TGTGCCAGCAGCTTCCACCCCCGGGAGGGCCGAGACAATGAGCAGTTCTTC	CASSFHPREGRDNEQFF
-	once	TRBV7-9	TRBJ1-1	TGTGCCAGCAGCTTACGACAGCGGCCTGAAGCTTTCTTT	CASSLRQRPEAFF